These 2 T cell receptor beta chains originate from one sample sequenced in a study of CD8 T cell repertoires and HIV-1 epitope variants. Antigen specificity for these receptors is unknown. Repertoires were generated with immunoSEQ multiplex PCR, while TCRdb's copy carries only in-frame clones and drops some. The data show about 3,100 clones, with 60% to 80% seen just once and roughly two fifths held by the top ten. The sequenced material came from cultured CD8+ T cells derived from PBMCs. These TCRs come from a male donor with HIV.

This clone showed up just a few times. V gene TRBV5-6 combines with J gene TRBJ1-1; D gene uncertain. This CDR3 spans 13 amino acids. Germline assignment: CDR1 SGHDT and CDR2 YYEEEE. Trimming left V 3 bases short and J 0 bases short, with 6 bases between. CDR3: CASSWALNTEAFF. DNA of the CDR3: TGTGCCAGCAGCTGGGCTTTGAACACTGAAGCTTTCTTT.

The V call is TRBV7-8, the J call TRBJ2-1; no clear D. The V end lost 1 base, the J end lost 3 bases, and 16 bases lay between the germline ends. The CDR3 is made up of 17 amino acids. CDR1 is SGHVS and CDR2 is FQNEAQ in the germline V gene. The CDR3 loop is CASSLDGVDGIYNEQFF. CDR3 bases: TGTGCCAGCAGCTTAGATGGGGTAGACGGAATCTACAATGAGCAGTTCTTC.